The 12 T cell receptor beta chains in this list originate from one sample, sequenced in a study of molecular identifiers for immune sequencing clone quantification. TCRdb analysed the PCR reads with MiXCR anew, one entry per CDR3 protein. The table records over 300,000 distinct CDR3 sequences, 24% of them present only once. The sequencing input was naive CD8+ T cells from blood, with Jurkat cell RNA spiked in. Subset of the sample: FACS-sorted CD8+CD4-CCR7+CD45RA+ naive T cells. Receptor source: a human donor in good health. Some libraries in this study had Jurkat cell RNA spiked in.

This clonotype was counted many times. One junction end disagrees with the germline gene, perhaps due to a read error. The chain carries TRBV5-5 and TRBJ1-5; D gene unclear. The germline V gene has CDR1 SGHKS and CDR2 YYEKEE (reference sequence). This CDR3 contains 14 residues. The CDR3 loop is CASSADSSHQPQHF. In DNA, the CDR3 is TGTGCCAGCAGCGCTGACTCTAGCCATCAGCCCCAGCATTTT.

This clonotype was seen more than once but under ten times. The chain recombines TRBV27 with TRBJ2-3; 9 bases map to TRBD2. The junction had 8 bases not matched to a gene; V was cut back by 4 bases and J by 6 bases. Germline V gene data show CDR1 as MNHEY and CDR2 as SMNVEV (reference sequence). This CDR3 contains 15 residues. This CDR3 reads CASSSAGGLADTQYF. As DNA, the CDR3 is TGTGCCAGCAGTTCGGCGGGAGGGCTGGCTGATACGCAGTATTTT.

This clonotype showed up many times. The genes are TRBV29-1 and TRBJ1-1; D possibly corresponds to TRBD1 (6 bases). The CDR3 totals 12 residues. The germline gives CDR1 SQVTM, CDR2 ANQGSEA. Trimming took off 6 bases at V and 5 bases at J, with 13 bases between the two ends. Here the CDR3 reads CSVDTRGTEAFF. DNA for the CDR3: TGCAGCGTAGACACCAGGGGTACTGAAGCTTTCTTT.

The genes are TRBV19 and TRBJ1-4, with 10 bases identical to TRBD1. CDR1 LNHDA and CDR2 SQIVND come from the germline V gene (reference sequence). The CDR3 length is 16 residues. The trim removed 7 bases at V and 0 bases at J, leaving 5 bases unmatched. The CDR3 DNA reads as TGTGCCAGTAAAGGGACAGGGGAAGCAACTAATGAAAAACTGTTTTTT. Translation gives CASKGTGEATNEKLFF.

This clonotype has at least ten counts. This CDR3 reads CASTKAPPSSGANVLTF. Written as DNA, the CDR3 is TGTGCCAGCACCAAGGCCCCCCCCAGCTCTGGGGCCAACGTCCTGACTTTC. The chain carries TRBV21-1 and TRBJ2-6. TRBV21-1 has pseudogene status. This CDR3 has 17 amino acids.

This clonotype has a count of ten or more. The rearrangement links TRBV19 to TRBJ2-1; tentative D call: TRBD2 (6 bases). V was shortened by 4 bases and J by 6 bases, with 10 bases between the two germline ends. CDR1 LNHDA and CDR2 SQIVND come from the germline V gene (reference sequence). The CDR3 loop spans 13 amino acids. The CDR3: CASSTLATNEQFF. CDR3 bases: TGTGCCAGTAGTACCCTAGCGACCAATGAGCAGTTCTTC.

Many counts were recorded for this clonotype. The chain has TRBV7-2 and TRBJ2-5, with D perhaps matching TRBD1 (6 bases). Per germline, CDR1 SGHTA and CDR2 FQGNSA. This CDR3 comprises 15 residues. V was cut by 6 bases and J by 1 base, with 15 bases left in between. The DNA of the CDR3 is TGTGCCAGCAGTGAACAGGGCTTTACCCAAGAGACCCAGTACTTC. Protein product: CASSEQGFTQETQYF. Filled out from reference TRBV7-2 and TRBJ2-5, the complete variable domain reads GAGVSQSPSNKVTEKGKDVELRCDPISGHTALYWYRQSLGQGLEFLIYFQGNSAPDKSGLPSDRFSAERTGGSVSTLTIQRTQQEDSAVYLCASSEQGFTQETQYFGPGTRLLVL.

The CDR3 protein is CASSFSTIPRYGYTF. The CDR3, as DNA: TGTGCCAGCAGTTTTTCAACCATACCGCGCTATGGCTACACCTTC. The genes are TRBV12-3 or TRBV12-4 and TRBJ1-2; D gene ambiguous. The V end lost 3 bases, the J end lost 4 bases, and 15 bases lay between the germline ends. The CDR3 covers 15 residues.

This clonotype appeared a few times. This chain joins TRBV19 and TRBJ1-3; D gene unclear. From germline, CDR1 is LNHDA and CDR2 SQIVND (reference sequence). This CDR3 region has 15 residues. With 5 bases removed from V and 0 bases from J, the gap between germline ends came to 11 bases. In DNA, the CDR3 is TGTGCCAGTAGTGACGACGGATACTCTGGAAACACCATATATTTT. Translation: CASSDDGYSGNTIYF.

This clonotype was seen ten or more times. The chain is built from TRBV6-5 and TRBJ2-7; 7 positions match TRBD1. The J segment lost 3 bases and the V segment lost 2 bases, leaving 4 bases of the junction unmatched. This CDR3 comprises 14 residues. CDR1 is MNHEY, CDR2 SVGAGI, per germline. CDR3 coding DNA: TGTGCCAGCAGTTACCGGGACAGATTCTACGAGCAGTACTTC. Translating gives CASSYRDRFYEQYF.

This chain links TRBV23-1 with TRBJ2-6; D is uncertain. TRBV23-1 has ORF status, its function being uncertain. Deletions cut 0 bases from V and 0 bases from J, with 15 bases between. This CDR3 comprises 19 residues. The CDR3 nucleotides read TGCGCCAGCAGTCAATCGGAATTTAGGGTATTCTCTGGGGCCAACGTCCTGACTTTC. This encodes CASSQSEFRVFSGANVLTF.

This clonotype was detected many times. The V and J genes are TRBV27 and TRBJ1-3; D unresolved. Germline V gene data show CDR1 as MNHEY and CDR2 as SMNVEV (reference sequence). The CDR3 totals 11 residues. Trimming stripped 6 bases from V and 3 bases from J, with 3 bases between. CDR3 in DNA: TGTGCCAGCAGGATTGGAAACACCATATATTTT. This sequence encodes CASRIGNTIYF.